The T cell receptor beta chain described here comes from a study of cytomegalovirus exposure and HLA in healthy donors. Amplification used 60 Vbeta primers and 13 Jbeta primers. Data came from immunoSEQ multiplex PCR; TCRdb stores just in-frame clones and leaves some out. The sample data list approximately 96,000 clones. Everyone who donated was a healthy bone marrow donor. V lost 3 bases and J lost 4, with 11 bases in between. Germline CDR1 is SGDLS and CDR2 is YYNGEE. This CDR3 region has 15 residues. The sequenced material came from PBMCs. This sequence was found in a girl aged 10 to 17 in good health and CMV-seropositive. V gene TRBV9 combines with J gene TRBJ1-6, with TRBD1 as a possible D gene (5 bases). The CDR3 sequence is CASSEDSNYNSPLHF. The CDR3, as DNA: TGTGCCAGCAGCGAAGACAGCAATTATAATTCACCCCTCCACTTT.